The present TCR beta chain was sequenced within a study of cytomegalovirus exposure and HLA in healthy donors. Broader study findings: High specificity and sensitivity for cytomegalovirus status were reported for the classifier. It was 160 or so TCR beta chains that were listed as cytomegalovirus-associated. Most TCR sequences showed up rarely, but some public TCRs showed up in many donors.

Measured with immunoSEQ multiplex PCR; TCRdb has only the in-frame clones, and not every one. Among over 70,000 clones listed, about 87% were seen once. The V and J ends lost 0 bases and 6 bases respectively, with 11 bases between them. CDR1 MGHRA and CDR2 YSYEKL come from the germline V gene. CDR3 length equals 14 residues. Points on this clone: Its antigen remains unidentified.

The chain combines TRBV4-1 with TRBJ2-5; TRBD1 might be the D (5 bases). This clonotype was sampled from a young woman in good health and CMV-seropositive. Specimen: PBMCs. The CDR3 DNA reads TGCGCCAGCAGCCAAGATAGGGGCAGCCAGACCCAGTACTTC. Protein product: CASSQDRGSQTQYF.